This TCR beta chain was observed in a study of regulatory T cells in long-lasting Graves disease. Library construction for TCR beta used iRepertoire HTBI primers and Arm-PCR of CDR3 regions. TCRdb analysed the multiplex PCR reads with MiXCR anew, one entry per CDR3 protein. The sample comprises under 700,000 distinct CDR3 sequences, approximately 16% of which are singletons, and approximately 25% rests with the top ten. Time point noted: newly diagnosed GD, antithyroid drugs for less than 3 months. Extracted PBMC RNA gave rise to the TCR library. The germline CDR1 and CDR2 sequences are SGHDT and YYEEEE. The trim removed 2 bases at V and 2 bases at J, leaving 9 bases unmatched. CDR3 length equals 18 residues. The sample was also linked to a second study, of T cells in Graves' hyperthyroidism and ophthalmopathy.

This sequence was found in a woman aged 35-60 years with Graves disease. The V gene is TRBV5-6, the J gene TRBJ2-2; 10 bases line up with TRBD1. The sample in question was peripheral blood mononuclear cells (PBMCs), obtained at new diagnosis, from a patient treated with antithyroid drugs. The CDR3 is CASSFPGTGELNTGELFF. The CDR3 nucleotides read TGTGCCAGCAGCTTCCCCGGGACAGGGGAGCTCAACACCGGGGAGCTGTTTTTT.